Included here is one TCR beta chain sequence, with context. The data are from a study of CD8+ T cells in alopecia areata. At the level of the study: Treated patients were given 5 to 10 mg oral tofacitinib twice daily.

Sequencing relied on a cDNA template that was reverse transcribed from extracted RNA. The protocol was immunoSEQ multiplex PCR, while the TCRdb copy is restricted to in-frame clones and leaves out a portion. The sample includes about 180,000 clones, over 50% seen only once; the top ten take roughly 15%. The germline V gene has CDR1 LNHDA and CDR2 SQIVND (reference sequence). The CDR3 runs 15 residues. Trimming removed 0 bases from V and 7 bases from J; junction bases left unmatched: 3. This TCR was sampled from a human donor with alopecia areata. This chain uses TRBV19 with TRBJ1-5; 10 bases match TRBD1. The material was CD4+ T cells sorted from blood, obtained at week 0. CDR3 nucleotide sequence: TGTGCCAGTAGTATAGAGGGACAGGGGTACCAGCCCCAGCATTTT. Residues: CASSIEGQGYQPQHF.